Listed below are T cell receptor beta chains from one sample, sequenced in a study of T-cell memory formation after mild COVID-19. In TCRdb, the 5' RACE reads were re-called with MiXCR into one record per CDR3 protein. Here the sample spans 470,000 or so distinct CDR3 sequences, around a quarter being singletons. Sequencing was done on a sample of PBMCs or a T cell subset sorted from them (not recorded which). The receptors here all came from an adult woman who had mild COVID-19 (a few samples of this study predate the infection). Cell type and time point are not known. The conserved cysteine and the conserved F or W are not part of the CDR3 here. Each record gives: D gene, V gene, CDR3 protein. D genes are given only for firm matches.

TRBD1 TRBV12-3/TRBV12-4 ASSFRGLGTEAF
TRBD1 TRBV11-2 ASSTRTGVVGYT
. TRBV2 ASSWDGLNTEAF
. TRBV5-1 ASSLRRSQANEQF
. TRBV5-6 ASSFAGFHEQY
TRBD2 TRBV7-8 ASSTTPGLAGGLLDTQY
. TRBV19 ASTKRLGQNGELF
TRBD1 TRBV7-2 ASSLAPQGLQIGL
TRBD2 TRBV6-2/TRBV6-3 ASSRGLVYVEQY
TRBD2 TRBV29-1 SVEGGGGYYNEQF
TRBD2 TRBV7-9 ASSKTSGNTGELF
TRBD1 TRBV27 ASSLSRDTGVLF
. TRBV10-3 AISDRALNYGYT
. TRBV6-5 ASSYSIGGGQPQH
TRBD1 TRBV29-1 SVAPSDRVYTEAF
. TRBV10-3 AISEYRVDYGYT